This note documents a single T cell receptor (beta chain) sequence. As yet, its antigen is unknown. Expressed TCRB transcripts got sequenced, as all isolated RNA was reverse transcribed. Libraries were prepared by immunoSEQ multiplex PCR; TCRdb keeps only in-frame clonotypes and omits some of them. The data show 160,000 or so clones, approximately 62% seen once. These data come from a study of beta chain features in type 1 diabetes. The study, taken as a whole, reports: A greater similarity of naive, central memory and Treg TCRB repertoires was seen among patients than among healthy donors. Patients with type 1 diabetes carried fewer insertions and had more deletions at their VDJ junctions. Resolution of whether HLA type affects TCRB rearrangement was not achieved here. Across all four CD4+ subsets, people with type 1 diabetes showed modestly shorter TCRB CDR3s.

Staining for CD45RO/CCR7/CD25/CD127/CD95/CD27 allowed sorting of CD4+ naive, central memory, regulatory and stem cell-like memory cells. The sequence was obtained from a man under 40 with type 1 diabetes. The sequencing input was naive CD4+ T cells from blood.

The CDR3 nucleotides are TGTGCCTGGAGGGGACCGGGGACAAACTCTGGAAACACCATATATTTT. Residues: CAWRGPGTNSGNTIYF. V and J are TRBV30 and TRBJ1-3; the D gene is possibly TRBD1 (6 bases). This CDR3 has 16 amino acids. Germline V CDR1 and CDR2: GTSNPN, SVGIG (reference sequence). V was pared by 3 bases and J by 0 bases, with 15 bases between.